This T cell receptor (beta chain) was recovered during a study of T cells in Graves' hyperthyroidism and ophthalmopathy. General study results and limits: Ophthalmopathy was identified by the model a median roughly 6.5 months ahead of onset.

Uncontrolled infection, other autoimmune disease, pregnancy or lactation excluded patients. CDR3 length: 16 residues. The V end was cut by 6 bases, the J end by 0 bases, with 15 bases between. Amplification targeted TCR beta CDR3 regions from RNA transcripts. Primed by the HTBI set, a first-round RT-PCR was run on the TCR CDR3. MiXCR, applied by TCRdb to the multiplex PCR reads, yields one record per CDR3 protein. The sample has more than 450,000 distinct CDR3 sequences; around 15% are singletons. Concerning this clonotype itself: What it binds is unknown.

The V call is TRBV12-3 or TRBV12-4, the J call TRBJ1-5; D is perhaps TRBD1 (6 bases). This clonotype originated in a woman in her 40s with Graves' hyperthyroidism. The specimen sequenced was blood. The CDR3 coding sequence is TGTGCCAGCAGCAGCGATACAGGGTATAGCAATCAGCCCCAGCATTTT. Its protein is CASSSDTGYSNQPQHF.